This T cell receptor beta chain is drawn from a study of T cells after somatic rescue of genetic block. Here immunoSEQ multiplex PCR was the method, and the copy in TCRdb shows in-frame clones only, minus some. Found here are about 88,000 clones, approximately 90% of them singletons; the top ten hold approximately 1.5%. Germline V CDR1 and CDR2: MDHEN, SYDVKM. V was clipped by 3 bases and J by 6 bases, with 12 bases between them. CDR3 length: 14 residues. Sequencing was carried out using peripheral blood mononuclear cells (PBMCs). The rearrangement joins TRBV28 to TRBJ2-4; tentative D call: TRBD1 (5 bases). The clonotype originates from a woman between 18 and 29 years old. The CDR3 loop is CASSFGRVGNIQYF. CDR3 sequence (DNA): TGTGCCAGCAGTTTTGGCAGGGTGGGAAACATTCAGTACTTC.